Below, one T cell receptor beta chain is given with its context. Via MiXCR, TCRdb re-called the RT-PCR reads, giving one row per CDR3 protein. The data contain about 540,000 distinct CDR3 sequences, 20% to 25% of them seen just once; the ten biggest clones take up around 2.8%. This CDR3 comprises 15 residues. The ends lost 5 bases at V and 0 bases at J; junction bases unmatched: 9. Germline CDR1 reads DFQATT; CDR2 reads SNEGSKA (reference sequence). The record originates from a study of response to subunit inactivated influenza vaccine. This sample also appeared in a second study, on T cells expressing NK-cell markers. From that second work: What made the TCR beta cDNA was 5'RACE template switching with UMIs. Researchers got TCR beta repertoires out of sorted CD3+CD56+NKG2C+, CD3+CD56+NKG2C- and CD3+CD56-NKG2C+ T cells. One of eight sequenced donors was HCMV-seronegative; the other seven were seropositive.

The sequence derives from a man aged 50 or older who received an inactivated influenza vaccine. V is TRBV20-1 and J is TRBJ1-1, with 7 bases lining up with TRBD1. Specimen: CD4+ T cells sorted from PBMCs, collected 11 to 12 days after vaccination. CDR3 DNA: TGCAGTGCTCGCCCGGGACAGATAATGAACACTGAAGCTTTCTTT. Translating gives CSARPGQIMNTEAFF.